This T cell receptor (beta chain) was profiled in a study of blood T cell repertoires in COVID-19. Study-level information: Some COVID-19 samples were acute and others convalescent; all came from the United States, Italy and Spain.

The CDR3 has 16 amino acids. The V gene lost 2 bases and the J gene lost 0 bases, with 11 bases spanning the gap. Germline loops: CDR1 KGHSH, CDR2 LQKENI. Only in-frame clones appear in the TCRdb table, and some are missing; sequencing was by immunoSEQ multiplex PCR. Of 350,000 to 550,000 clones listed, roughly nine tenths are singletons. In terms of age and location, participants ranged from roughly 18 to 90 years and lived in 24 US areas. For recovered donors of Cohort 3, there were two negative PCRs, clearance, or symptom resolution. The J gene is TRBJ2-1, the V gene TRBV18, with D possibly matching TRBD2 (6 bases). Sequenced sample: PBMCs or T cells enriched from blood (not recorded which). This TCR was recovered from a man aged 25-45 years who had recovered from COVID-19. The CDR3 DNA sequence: TGTGCCAGCTCACCAGAGGCGGGACTCTCCTACAATGAGCAGTTCTTC. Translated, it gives CASSPEAGLSYNEQFF. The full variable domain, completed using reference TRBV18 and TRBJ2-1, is NAGVMQNPRHLVRRRGQEARLRCSPMKGHSHVYWYRQLPEEGLKFMVYLQKENIIDESGMPKERFSAEFPKEGPSILRIQQVVRGDSAAYFCASSPEAGLSYNEQFFGPGTRLTVL.